Presented here are 15 T cell receptor beta chains from one specimen sequenced in a study of OX40 agonist ivuxolimab in advanced cancers. Clones were sequenced by immunoSEQ multiplex PCR, and TCRdb holds only the in-frame ones, with some missing. The sample yields about 73,000 clones, more than 80% seen once. This sample comprised CD4+ or CD8+ T cells sorted from blood, obtained in a trial of the OX40 agonist ivuxolimab. The receptors were gathered from an adult with an advanced solid tumor such as melanoma, head and neck, liver or kidney cancer.

This chain links TRBV7-2 with TRBJ2-3; 7 bases are shared with TRBD1. The CDR3 has 15 amino acids. CDR1 SGHTA and CDR2 FQGNSA come from the germline V gene. Trimming cost V 5 bases and J 5 bases; bases outside gene matches: 10. The CDR3 DNA is TGTGCCAGCAGCCGAACCTCCCCAGGGGGAGATACGCAGTATTTT. Translation: CASSRTSPGGDTQYF.

The V call is TRBV6-5, the J call TRBJ2-5; D may be TRBD1 (6 bases). The CDR3 is made up of 14 amino acids. Germline V gene sequence: CDR1 MNHEY, CDR2 SVGAGI. The V gene lost 6 bases and the J gene lost 3 bases, with 14 bases spanning the gap. The CDR3 DNA sequence: TGTGCCAGCAGACGGACAGTCCTGAAAGAGACCCAGTACTTC. Translation gives CASRRTVLKETQYF.

This chain links TRBV5-1 with TRBJ2-3; 8 bases fit TRBD2. The V and J ends lost 1 base and 0 bases, in that order; junction bases with no gene match: 1. From germline, CDR1 is SGHRS and CDR2 YFSETQ. The length of the CDR3 is 15 residues. The CDR3 loop reads CASSLPSGSTDTQYF. The CDR3 coding sequence is TGCGCCAGCAGCTTGCCTAGCGGGAGCACAGATACGCAGTATTTT.

The chain recombines TRBV6-1 with TRBJ2-7; 7 bases are shared with TRBD1. The CDR3 has 15 residues. Germline V CDR1 and CDR2: MNHNS, SASEGT. V was pared by 7 bases and J by 2 bases, with 11 bases of the junction left unmatched. The CDR3, as DNA: TGTGCCAGCAACCGACAGGGACAGTCCACCTACGAGCAGTACTTC. Protein product: CASNRQGQSTYEQYF.

The J gene is TRBJ1-2, the V gene TRBV28; D ambiguous. Germline CDR1 and CDR2: MDHEN and SYDVKM. The length of the CDR3 is 13 residues. V lost 5 bases, J lost 4 bases, and 11 bases lay in between. CDR3 residues: CASSLNLGYGYTF. CDR3 nucleotides: TGTGCCAGCAGTCTAAATCTCGGCTATGGCTACACCTTC.

DNA of the CDR3: TGTGCCAGCAGCTTAGTGGGTGCGGGGAACACTGAAGCTTTCTTT. The encoded protein is CASSLVGAGNTEAFF. The chain employs TRBV11-1 and TRBJ1-1; D remains ambiguous. The CDR3 loop spans 15 amino acids. CDR1 and CDR2 from the germline V gene are SGHAT and FQDESV (reference sequence). V lost 1 base and J lost 1, with 10 bases in between.

The rearrangement links TRBV6-1 to TRBJ2-1; 9 bases agree with TRBD1. This CDR3 is 16 amino acids long. Germline V gene lookup returns CDR1 MNHNS and CDR2 SASEGT. With 1 base clipped from V and 7 bases from J, the junction kept 8 bases outside the gene matches. The CDR3 is CASSEVVQGALNEQFF. The CDR3 region has the DNA TGTGCCAGCAGTGAAGTGGTACAGGGGGCTCTAAATGAGCAGTTCTTC.

The rearrangement links TRBV9 to TRBJ2-7; a possible D gene is TRBD2 (5 bases). The germline CDR1 and CDR2 sequences are SGDLS and YYNGEE. Trimming took off 0 bases at V and 3 bases at J, with 10 bases between the two ends. CDR3 length: 14 amino acids. The CDR3 region is CASSVDAGNYEQYF. CDR3 DNA sequence: TGTGCCAGCAGCGTAGACGCCGGGAACTACGAGCAGTACTTC.

V gene TRBV7-2 combines with J gene TRBJ2-3, with D tentatively TRBD1 (6 bases). Germline V gene sequence: CDR1 SGHTA, CDR2 FQGNSA. The ends were cut back, 5 bases at V and 6 bases at J, with 12 bases in the middle. CDR3 length: 13 residues. CDR3 nucleotides: TGTGCCAGCAGCCCAGACAGGCGGGATACGCAGTATTTT. Amino acid sequence: CASSPDRRDTQYF.

The chain employs TRBV4-1 and TRBJ2-3; TRBD1 might be the D (6 bases). This CDR3 region has 16 residues. V gave up 3 bases and J gave up 4 bases, with 17 bases separating them. CDR1 and CDR2 (germline): MGHRA, YSYEKL. This CDR3 is CASSHPNGQSSDTQYF. The CDR3 DNA sequence: TGCGCCAGCAGCCACCCTAATGGACAGTCATCAGATACGCAGTATTTT.

This sequence joins TRBV5-1 and TRBJ2-2; weak D call: TRBD2 (5 bases). CDR1 is SGHRS and CDR2 is YFSETQ in the germline V gene. Between the trimmed V and J ends, which lost 4 bases and 1 base, there was a span of 14 bases. CDR3 length equals 16 residues. Here the CDR3 reads CASSPSGLMNTGELFF. For the CDR3, the DNA is TGCGCCAGCAGCCCCTCTGGACTTATGAACACCGGGGAGCTGTTTTTT.

This chain uses TRBV5-1 with TRBJ1-1; perhaps TRBD1 as D (5 bases). CDR3 length: 15 residues. V gave up 3 bases and J gave up 1 base, with 13 bases separating them. CDR1 is SGHRS, CDR2 YFSETQ, per germline. The CDR3 DNA reads as TGCGCCAGCAGCTGGGGCGGACGGCGGAACACTGAAGCTTTCTTT. Translated: CASSWGGRRNTEAFF.

V and J are TRBV10-1 and TRBJ2-1, with 7 bases lining up with TRBD2. The CDR3 is 17 amino acids. V shed 9 bases, J shed 1 base, and the junction held 15 bases outside the gene matches. Germline V gene data show CDR1 as WNHNN and CDR2 as SYGVQD (reference sequence). The CDR3 is CASPVPQRDLSYNEQFF. CDR3 sequence (DNA): TGCGCCAGTCCCGTTCCCCAGCGGGACCTATCCTACAATGAGCAGTTCTTC.

This rearrangement joins TRBV28 to TRBJ2-7; TRBD2 might be the D (7 bases). The CDR3 extends over 12 amino acids. V was clipped by 7 bases and J by 4 bases, with 11 bases between them. Looked up from germline, CDR1 is MDHEN and CDR2 is SYDVKM. The CDR3 sequence is CASNGGQYEQYF. CDR3 bases: TGTGCCAGCAACGGGGGGCAATACGAGCAGTACTTC.

The V call is TRBV9, the J call TRBJ2-7, with TRBD2 identical over 8 bases. J was trimmed by 4 bases and V by 0 bases; bases with no gene match: 6. Germline CDR1 SGDLS, CDR2 YYNGEE. The CDR3 covers 15 residues. CDR3 amino acids: CASSVGPAGVYEQYF. Here the CDR3 DNA reads TGTGCCAGCAGCGTAGGTCCAGCGGGAGTATACGAGCAGTACTTC.